These 26 T cell receptor beta chains came from one sample sequenced in a study of CD8 T cells in ankylosing spondylitis. TCRdb recomputed calls from the 5' RACE reads with MiXCR, one row per CDR3 protein. The sample includes about 300,000 distinct CDR3 sequences, around 10% of them seen just once. Sequences were obtained from blood, either unsorted or a sorted T cell fraction (not recorded which). The receptors were gathered from a female donor with ankylosing spondylitis or in good health (not recorded which).

The chain uses TRBV9 and TRBJ2-1; possibly TRBD2 for D (6 bases). The CDR3 is made up of 14 amino acids. V was pared by 3 bases and J by 8 bases, with 15 bases between. Germline CDR1 SGDLS, CDR2 YYNGEE. The CDR3 sequence: CASSAGLSVDEQFF. DNA for the CDR3: TGTGCCAGCAGCGCGGGACTCTCGGTTGATGAGCAGTTCTTC.

This clonotype has ten or more counts. This chain connects TRBV20-1 to TRBJ2-5; the D is unclear. The CDR3 is made up of 12 amino acids. Looked up from germline, CDR1 is DFQATT and CDR2 is SNEGSKA (reference sequence). The V and J ends lost 2 bases and 2 bases respectively, with 6 bases between them. The CDR3 loop reads CSARIGQETQYF. The CDR3 DNA is TGCAGTGCTAGAATAGGTCAAGAGACCCAGTACTTC.

This clonotype was found many times. The CDR3 sequence is CSAQKAGITDTQYF. In DNA form, the CDR3 reads TGCAGTGCACAAAAAGCGGGGATAACAGATACGCAGTATTTT. The chain couples TRBV20-1 to TRBJ2-3, with 7 bases lining up with TRBD2. Germline assignment: CDR1 DFQATT and CDR2 SNEGSKA (reference sequence). Trimming removed 6 bases from V and 3 bases from J; junction bases left unmatched: 9. The CDR3 runs 14 residues.

This clonotype has ten or more counts. The chain couples TRBV5-1 to TRBJ2-1; the D gene is possibly TRBD2 (6 bases). Germline V lookup: CDR1 SGHRS, CDR2 YFSETQ. CDR3 length equals 15 residues. V shed 2 bases and J shed 4 bases, with 13 bases lying between them. The CDR3 region has the DNA TGCGCCAGCAGCTTCATGAGACTAGGGTACAATGAGCAGTTCTTC. It yields the protein CASSFMRLGYNEQFF.

This clonotype was observed a few times. The chain links TRBV2 to TRBJ2-1; 9 bases agree with TRBD1. With V trimmed by 6 bases and J by 1 base, 4 bases remained unmatched. Germline V gene data show CDR1 as SNHLY and CDR2 as FYNNEI. The length of the CDR3 is 15 residues. The CDR3 reads CASREDRGSYNEQFF. In nucleotides, the CDR3 is TGTGCCAGCAGGGAGGACAGGGGTTCCTACAATGAGCAGTTCTTC.

This clonotype has at least ten counts. The chain links TRBV12-3 or TRBV12-4 to TRBJ2-1; tentatively, D is TRBD2 (5 bases). Between the trimmed V and J ends, which lost 5 bases and 10 bases, there was a span of 12 bases. The CDR3 is 12 amino acids. In nucleotides, the CDR3 is TGTGCCAGCAGTCCGGACTCTCGAGAGCAGTTCTTC. Residues: CASSPDSREQFF.

As to this clonotype: A much larger clone differs from this one at a single base, so this may be a read error. The chain couples TRBV3-1 to TRBJ2-3, with TRBD2 identical over 7 bases. V dropped 5 bases and J dropped 8; count of bases not matched to a gene: 10. This CDR3 is built from 14 residues. Per the germline V gene, CDR1 is LGHDT and CDR2 is YNNKEL (reference sequence). The CDR3 DNA follows: TGTGCCAGCAGCAGGACTAGTGGTGCAGGTACGCAGTATTTT. Translation gives CASSRTSGAGTQYF.

Regarding this clonotype: Relative to the germline gene, one junction end is altered; a read error may explain this. The chain is built from TRBV7-2 and TRBJ2-5; D is uncertain. Germline V gene sequence: CDR1 SGHTA, CDR2 FQGNSA. This CDR3 contains 14 residues. The CDR3 sequence is CASSQEVATETQSF. CDR3 DNA sequence: TGTGCCAGCAGCCAAGAGGTGGCAACAGAGACCCAGTCCTTC.

This clonotype occurred many times. The V call is TRBV5-1, the J call TRBJ2-5; TRBD2 is a possible D gene (6 bases). V was shortened by 0 bases and J by 1 base, with 7 bases between the two germline ends. Looked up from germline, CDR1 is SGHRS and CDR2 is YFSETQ. The CDR3 spans 14 residues. CDR3 amino acids: CASSLGGAQETQYF. DNA for the CDR3: TGCGCCAGCAGCTTGGGCGGGGCCCAAGAGACCCAGTACTTC.

The rearrangement joins TRBV7-2 to TRBJ2-2; D is unclear. Trimming removed 5 bases at V and 3 bases at J, with 13 bases between. CDR3 length: 15 amino acids. CDR1 and CDR2 from the germline V gene are SGHTA and FQGNSA. As DNA, the CDR3 is TGTGCCAGCAGCCCTTCGGTCGGCGACACCGGGGAGCTGTTTTTT. Encoded protein: CASSPSVGDTGELFF. Complete variable domain (other parts from reference TRBV7-2 and TRBJ2-2): GAGVSQSPSNKVTEKGKDVELRCDPISGHTALYWYRQSLGQGLEFLIYFQGNSAPDKSGLPSDRFSAERTGGSVSTLTIQRTQQEDSAVYLCASSPSVGDTGELFFGEGSRLTVL.

The CDR3 nucleotides are TGTGCCAGCAGCCGGACTAGCCTCAATGAGCAGTTCTTC. This sequence encodes CASSRTSLNEQFF. This chain joins TRBV14 and TRBJ2-1, with TRBD2 matching over 8 bases. CDR1 is SGHDN and CDR2 is FVKESK in the germline V gene. V shed 4 bases, J shed 6 bases, and the junction held 2 bases outside the gene matches. This CDR3 region has 13 residues.

Many counts were recorded for this clonotype. The rearrangement joins TRBV7-8 to TRBJ2-7; TRBD2 agrees at 9 bases. V shed 2 bases, J shed 3 bases, and the junction held 2 bases outside the gene matches. The CDR3 runs 14 residues. Germline CDR1 reads SGHVS; CDR2 reads FQNEAQ. The CDR3 protein is CASSLLAGFYEQYF. In DNA form, the CDR3 reads TGTGCCAGCAGCTTACTAGCGGGATTCTACGAGCAGTACTTC.

In this sample, this clonotype turned up many times. The rearrangement links TRBV5-1 to TRBJ2-5, with TRBD2 identical over 7 bases. J lost 0 bases, V lost 4 bases, and 9 bases had no gene match. Per the germline V gene, CDR1 is SGHRS and CDR2 is YFSETQ. There are 16 residues in the CDR3. The CDR3 coding sequence is TGCGCCAGCAGCCAAACCGGGACTACCAACCAAGAGACCCAGTACTTC. Its protein product is CASSQTGTTNQETQYF.

This clonotype was counted many times. V usage is TRBV24-1 and J usage is TRBJ2-3; D is ambiguous. Germline V gene lookup returns CDR1 KGHDR and CDR2 SFDVKD. The CDR3 contains 13 residues. Trimming shortened V by 2 bases and J by 3 bases, and 5 bases separated the two germline ends. This CDR3 is CATSDSGTDTQYF. CDR3 in DNA: TGTGCCACCAGTGATTCAGGAACAGATACGCAGTATTTT.

This clonotype was observed once. The chain is built from TRBV11-1 and TRBJ2-6; TRBD1 matches at 10 bases. In germline, CDR1 is SGHAT, CDR2 FQDESV (reference sequence). The CDR3 totals 18 residues. The ends lost 4 bases at V and 1 base at J; junction bases unmatched: 7. The CDR3 protein is CASSSSGQGVSGANVLTF. CDR3 nucleotide sequence: TGTGCCAGCAGCTCATCCGGACAGGGGGTATCTGGGGCCAACGTCCTGACTTTC.

This clonotype was recorded a few times. J is TRBJ2-1 and V is TRBV25-1; the match to TRBD1 covers 7 bases. Trimming at V came to 2 bases and at J to 7 bases, leaving 8 bases not matched to a gene. Germline V lookup: CDR1 MGHDK, CDR2 SYGVNS. The CDR3 runs to 15 residues. CDR3 sequence reads: CASSENRDSINEQFF. In nucleotides, the CDR3 is TGTGCCAGCAGTGAAAACCGGGACAGCATAAATGAGCAGTTCTTC.

This chain joins TRBV11-2 and TRBJ2-5, with D unresolved. Germline loops: CDR1 SGHAT, CDR2 FQNNGV. The CDR3 is made up of 16 amino acids. Trimming pared 1 base from V and 2 bases from J, leaving 14 bases between. The CDR3 nucleotides are TGTGCCAGCAGCTTAGCCCAACGACTGGATCAAGAGACCCAGTACTTC. Its translation: CASSLAQRLDQETQYF.

This rearrangement joins TRBV18 to TRBJ2-7, with D possibly matching TRBD1 (5 bases). V was cut by 3 bases and J by 2 bases, with 14 bases left in between. CDR3 length: 15 amino acids. Germline CDR1 is KGHSH and CDR2 is LQKENI. Here the CDR3 DNA reads TGTGCCAGCTCACCCGGCCAGGGCCAGCCCTACGAGCAGTACTTC. Translating it yields CASSPGQGQPYEQYF.

Many counts were recorded for this clonotype. V is TRBV5-1 and J is TRBJ1-5, with TRBD1 matching 8 bases. Germline V CDR1 and CDR2: SGHRS, YFSETQ. V trimming: 4 bases; J trimming: 6 bases; junction bases outside the gene matches: 12. The CDR3 spans 16 residues. The CDR3 protein is CASSPGDRRGSQPQHF. As DNA, the CDR3 is TGCGCCAGCAGCCCTGGGGACAGGAGAGGAAGTCAGCCCCAGCATTTT.

About this clonotype: Possible read error: a much larger clone is one base away. V and J are TRBV9 and TRBJ2-3; D tentatively fits TRBD1 or TRBD2 (5 bases each). The CDR3 spans 16 residues. Trimming cost V 4 bases and J 6 bases, with 21 bases left between them. Germline values: CDR1 SGDLS, CDR2 YYNGEE. CDR3 in amino acids: CASSLMVGVEVDTQYF. The CDR3 DNA sequence: TGTGCCAGCAGCCTAATGGTGGGGGTTGAAGTGGATACGCAGTATTTT.

This clonotype was seen at least ten times. The rearrangement links TRBV20-1 to TRBJ2-1, with 11 bases fitting TRBD2. V was pared by 4 bases and J by 7 bases, with 6 bases of the junction left unmatched. In germline, CDR1 is DFQATT, CDR2 SNEGSKA (reference sequence). The CDR3 totals 14 residues. The CDR3: CSATPSGRKNEQFF. In DNA, the CDR3 is TGCAGTGCTACCCCTAGCGGGAGGAAAAATGAGCAGTTCTTC.

This chain uses TRBV5-1 with TRBJ1-2; 8 bases fit TRBD1. Germline CDR1 SGHRS, CDR2 YFSETQ. The junction had 6 bases not matched to a gene; V was cut back by 4 bases and J by 7 bases. There are 13 residues in the CDR3. The DNA for the CDR3 is TGCGCCAGCAGCCAACCGGACAGGGCTGGCTACACCTTC. It specifies CASSQPDRAGYTF.

The rearrangement uses TRBV6-2 or TRBV6-3 and TRBJ1-5, with TRBD1 matching over 8 bases. The J segment lost 2 bases and the V segment lost 6 bases, leaving 21 bases of the junction unmatched. The CDR3 contains 20 residues. The germline V gene encodes CDR1 MNHEY and CDR2 SVGEGT. CDR3 sequence: CASSTHRGSRERWGNQPQHF. The CDR3 region has the DNA TGTGCCAGCAGCACCCACAGGGGGTCTCGGGAGAGATGGGGCAATCAGCCCCAGCATTTT.

The J gene is TRBJ2-7, the V gene TRBV27, with 13 bases matching TRBD2. CDR3 size: 15 residues. The germline CDR1 and CDR2 sequences are MNHEY and SMNVEV (reference sequence). V lost 6 bases, J lost 6 bases, and 8 bases stayed unmatched. The DNA of the CDR3 is TGTGCCAGCAGCGAAACTAGCGGGAGGGCCCCCGAGCAGTACTTC. Protein: CASSETSGRAPEQYF.

V gene TRBV10-3 combines with J gene TRBJ1-1; TRBD1 is a possible D gene (5 bases). Germline CDR1 ENHRY, CDR2 SYGVKD. CDR3 length: 13 amino acids. Trimming removed 4 bases at V and 1 base at J, with 7 bases between. The CDR3 region has the DNA TGTGCCATCAGTGGGGGGTCGAACACTGAAGCTTTCTTT. This gives the protein CAISGGSNTEAFF.

In its sample, this clonotype was seen many times. The chain carries TRBV20-1 and TRBJ2-4, with TRBD1 matching 7 bases. V shed 4 bases and J 7 bases; nucleotides not matched to a gene: 13. The length of the CDR3 is 15 residues. Germline V gene data show CDR1 as DFQATT and CDR2 as SNEGSKA (reference sequence). The CDR3 nucleotides are TGCAGTGCTACCACCGACGCAGGGGGAAGGAACATTCAGTACTTC. Protein product: CSATTDAGGRNIQYF.